These T cell receptor beta chains were read from a single sample in a study of blood T cells in healthy people across ages. TCRdb recomputed calls from the 5' RACE reads with MiXCR, one row per CDR3 protein. Of just over 1 million distinct CDR3 sequences in the sample, under 55% were seen once. The sequenced sample consisted of blood. These receptors came from a woman aged 55-70 years in good health. Both conserved end residues are part of each CDR3. The order of the fields is J gene, V gene, D gene, clone size, CDR3 protein, CDR3 DNA. The D gene is left open where the match is weak. The size field is filled for only some rows; it gives once, few, many or a size class.

J gene: TRBJ2-7
V gene: TRBV27
D gene: -
clone size: -
CDR3 protein: CASSPHGGDYEQYF
CDR3 DNA: TGTGCCAGCAGCCCCCATGGGGGCGACTACGAGCAGTACTTC

J gene: TRBJ2-7
V gene: TRBV2
D gene: -
clone size: few
CDR3 protein: CASSEDGGRRYEQYF
CDR3 DNA: TGTGCCAGCAGTGAAGATGGGGGGAGGAGGTACGAGCAGTACTTC

J gene: TRBJ2-6
V gene: TRBV7-8
D gene: -
clone size: -
CDR3 protein: CASNFGLLPSGANVLTF
CDR3 DNA: TGTGCCAGCAACTTTGGTCTACTTCCTTCTGGGGCCAACGTCCTGACTTTC

J gene: TRBJ2-7
V gene: TRBV29-1
D gene: -
clone size: -
CDR3 protein: CSVAGQLSYEQYF
CDR3 DNA: TGCAGCGTCGCCGGACAGTTATCCTACGAGCAGTACTTC

J gene: TRBJ2-3
V gene: TRBV2
D gene: -
clone size: few
CDR3 protein: CASSERDGTSTDTQYF
CDR3 DNA: TGTGCCAGTAGTGAGAGGGACGGTACTAGCACAGATACGCAGTATTTT

J gene: TRBJ2-7
V gene: TRBV7-3
D gene: -
clone size: few
CDR3 protein: CASSLRSESGPEQYF
CDR3 DNA: TGTGCCAGCAGCCTCCGGTCGGAGAGTGGCCCCGAGCAGTACTTC

J gene: TRBJ2-7
V gene: TRBV6-1
D gene: TRBD1
clone size: -
CDR3 protein: CASLLRQGSYEQYF
CDR3 DNA: TGTGCCAGCCTCCTACGACAGGGCTCCTACGAGCAGTACTTC

J gene: TRBJ2-1
V gene: TRBV4-2
D gene: TRBD2
clone size: -
CDR3 protein: CASTPAGLAGDEQFF
CDR3 DNA: TGTGCCAGCACCCCGGCGGGACTAGCGGGAGACGAGCAGTTCTTC

J gene: TRBJ2-1
V gene: TRBV20-1
D gene: -
clone size: -
CDR3 protein: CSARDRGSGIQFF
CDR3 DNA: TGCAGTGCTAGAGATAGGGGTAGCGGCATACAGTTCTTC

J gene: TRBJ1-2
V gene: TRBV5-6
D gene: -
clone size: -
CDR3 protein: CASSGRGNNYGYTF
CDR3 DNA: TGTGCCAGCAGCGGGAGAGGAAATAACTATGGCTACACCTTC

J gene: TRBJ2-1
V gene: TRBV5-1
D gene: -
clone size: few
CDR3 protein: CASSAGGLSYNEQFF
CDR3 DNA: TGCGCCAGCAGTGCAGGAGGGCTTTCCTACAATGAGCAGTTCTTC

J gene: TRBJ2-7
V gene: TRBV5-1
D gene: TRBD2
clone size: -
CDR3 protein: CASSAEGTSGSYEQYF
CDR3 DNA: TGCGCCAGCAGCGCAGAGGGGACTAGCGGGTCCTACGAGCAGTACTTC

J gene: TRBJ1-4
V gene: TRBV10-3
D gene: -
clone size: -
CDR3 protein: CAISERRNEKLFF
CDR3 DNA: TGTGCCATCAGTGAGCGGAGAAACGAAAAACTGTTTTTT

J gene: TRBJ2-7
V gene: TRBV20-1
D gene: -
clone size: -
CDR3 protein: CSAFSGTSAYEQYF
CDR3 DNA: TGCAGTGCTTTCTCCGGGACTTCTGCCTACGAGCAGTACTTC

J gene: TRBJ2-1
V gene: TRBV6-6
D gene: -
clone size: few
CDR3 protein: CASSHIDWDEQFF
CDR3 DNA: TGTGCCAGCAGCCACATTGATTGGGATGAGCAGTTCTTC

J gene: TRBJ2-7
V gene: TRBV5-1
D gene: -
clone size: few
CDR3 protein: CASSSQPGTNYEQYF
CDR3 DNA: TGCGCCAGCAGCTCCCAACCCGGGACAAACTACGAGCAGTACTTC

J gene: TRBJ2-3
V gene: TRBV7-2
D gene: -
clone size: few
CDR3 protein: CASSSFPDTQYF
CDR3 DNA: TGTGCCAGCAGCTCCTTCCCGGATACGCAGTATTTT

J gene: TRBJ2-7
V gene: TRBV5-1
D gene: -
clone size: few
CDR3 protein: CASSLSPPQAPISYEQYF
CDR3 DNA: TGCGCCAGCAGCTTGAGTCCACCTCAGGCCCCCATTTCCTACGAGCAGTACTTC

J gene: TRBJ1-4
V gene: TRBV27
D gene: -
clone size: -
CDR3 protein: CASSSPGGHNEKLFF
CDR3 DNA: TGTGCCAGCAGTTCCCCTGGCGGGCATAATGAAAAACTGTTTTTT

J gene: TRBJ2-5
V gene: TRBV9
D gene: TRBD1
clone size: -
CDR3 protein: CASSTSIAGTGGQETQYF
CDR3 DNA: TGTGCCAGCAGCACTTCTATCGCCGGGACAGGGGGTCAAGAGACCCAGTACTTC

J gene: TRBJ1-6
V gene: TRBV20-1
D gene: -
clone size: -
CDR3 protein: CSARELSNSPLHF
CDR3 DNA: TGCAGTGCTAGAGAACTTTCAAATTCACCCCTCCACTTT

J gene: TRBJ2-7
V gene: TRBV6-1
D gene: TRBD1
clone size: -
CDR3 protein: CASSANWDRANEQYF
CDR3 DNA: TGTGCCAGCAGTGCGAACTGGGACAGGGCCAACGAGCAGTACTTC

J gene: TRBJ2-5
V gene: TRBV5-1
D gene: -
clone size: -
CDR3 protein: CASSVTGWDETQYF
CDR3 DNA: TGCGCCAGCAGCGTGACCGGGTGGGATGAGACCCAGTACTTC

J gene: TRBJ2-2
V gene: TRBV9
D gene: -
clone size: -
CDR3 protein: CASSSLLGDTGELFF
CDR3 DNA: TGTGCCAGCAGCTCGCTTCTAGGGGACACCGGGGAGCTGTTTTTT

J gene: TRBJ2-7
V gene: TRBV2
D gene: TRBD2
clone size: many
CDR3 protein: CASREREGTREQYF
CDR3 DNA: TGTGCCAGCAGGGAGCGGGAGGGTACTCGGGAGCAGTACTTC

J gene: TRBJ2-5
V gene: TRBV5-6
D gene: -
clone size: -
CDR3 protein: CASSSAFGYQETQYF
CDR3 DNA: TGTGCCAGCAGCTCGGCCTTCGGGTACCAAGAGACCCAGTACTTC

J gene: TRBJ2-7
V gene: TRBV20-1
D gene: TRBD1
clone size: few
CDR3 protein: CSASPGQGIREQYF
CDR3 DNA: TGCAGTGCTAGTCCTGGACAGGGGATAAGGGAGCAGTACTTC

J gene: TRBJ2-7
V gene: TRBV20-1
D gene: TRBD2
clone size: many
CDR3 protein: CSASPRGAYEQYF
CDR3 DNA: TGCAGTGCCTCCCCCCGGGGGGCCTACGAGCAGTACTTC

J gene: TRBJ1-2
V gene: TRBV6-6
D gene: -
clone size: -
CDR3 protein: CASSPQGPLYGYTF
CDR3 DNA: TGTGCCAGCAGTCCACAGGGCCCACTCTATGGCTACACCTTC

J gene: TRBJ2-1
V gene: TRBV2
D gene: TRBD1
clone size: few
CDR3 protein: CASTSQGRGQFF
CDR3 DNA: TGTGCCAGCACCTCACAGGGGAGAGGGCAGTTCTTC

J gene: TRBJ2-1
V gene: TRBV27
D gene: TRBD2
clone size: -
CDR3 protein: CASSFSGTSSYNEQFF
CDR3 DNA: TGTGCCAGCAGTTTTAGCGGGACGAGCTCCTACAATGAGCAGTTCTTC

J gene: TRBJ2-3
V gene: TRBV7-8
D gene: -
clone size: -
CDR3 protein: CASSLIGLDTQYF
CDR3 DNA: TGTGCCAGCAGCTTAATCGGTCTGGATACGCAGTATTTT

J gene: TRBJ2-7
V gene: TRBV4-2
D gene: TRBD2
clone size: -
CDR3 protein: CASSRELKRVAGDSYEQYF
CDR3 DNA: TGTGCCAGCAGCCGAGAACTTAAGCGGGTAGCGGGAGACTCCTACGAGCAGTACTTC

J gene: TRBJ2-1
V gene: TRBV9
D gene: TRBD1
clone size: -
CDR3 protein: CASSVEDRGSNEQFF
CDR3 DNA: TGTGCCAGCAGCGTAGAGGACAGGGGGTCCAATGAGCAGTTCTTC

J gene: TRBJ2-2
V gene: TRBV27
D gene: -
clone size: few
CDR3 protein: CASSYKRDPGELFF
CDR3 DNA: TGTGCCAGCAGTTACAAACGGGATCCCGGGGAGCTGTTTTTT

J gene: TRBJ1-2
V gene: TRBV6-5
D gene: -
clone size: -
CDR3 protein: CASSYSPRSDYGYTF
CDR3 DNA: TGTGCCAGCAGTTACTCCCCCCGGAGTGACTATGGCTACACCTTC

J gene: TRBJ2-3
V gene: TRBV6-6
D gene: -
clone size: few
CDR3 protein: CASTRGSTDTQYF
CDR3 DNA: TGTGCCAGCACCAGGGGTAGCACAGATACGCAGTATTTT

J gene: TRBJ2-6
V gene: TRBV7-7
D gene: -
clone size: few
CDR3 protein: CASSPGVSPGANVLTF
CDR3 DNA: TGTGCCAGCAGCCCGGGGGTTAGCCCTGGGGCCAACGTCCTGACTTTC

J gene: TRBJ2-5
V gene: TRBV10-1
D gene: TRBD1
clone size: -
CDR3 protein: CASMGTGSETQYF
CDR3 DNA: TGCGCCAGCATGGGGACAGGGTCGGAGACCCAGTACTTC

J gene: TRBJ2-3
V gene: TRBV7-2
D gene: -
clone size: -
CDR3 protein: CAGSLELADTQYF
CDR3 DNA: TGTGCCGGCAGTCTAGAACTTGCAGATACGCAGTATTTT

J gene: TRBJ2-1
V gene: TRBV4-1
D gene: -
clone size: few
CDR3 protein: CASSHPSAAEQFF
CDR3 DNA: TGCGCCAGCAGCCATCCTTCAGCGGCTGAGCAGTTCTTC

J gene: TRBJ2-1
V gene: TRBV10-3
D gene: TRBD2
clone size: -
CDR3 protein: CAIRDQERLAVDEQFF
CDR3 DNA: TGTGCCATCAGGGACCAAGAGCGACTAGCCGTGGATGAGCAGTTCTTC

J gene: TRBJ2-5
V gene: TRBV14
D gene: -
clone size: -
CDR3 protein: CASSHTGSTYF
CDR3 DNA: TGTGCCAGCAGCCACACCGGGTCGACGTACTTC

J gene: TRBJ2-1
V gene: TRBV5-5
D gene: -
clone size: -
CDR3 protein: CASSLGVAGNNEQFF
CDR3 DNA: TGTGCCAGCAGCTTGGGTGTCGCGGGTAACAATGAGCAGTTCTTC

J gene: TRBJ2-5
V gene: TRBV20-1
D gene: TRBD2
clone size: -
CDR3 protein: CSAQGLAGEETQYF
CDR3 DNA: TGCAGTGCTCAGGGACTAGCGGGAGAAGAGACCCAGTACTTC